A selection of T cell receptor beta chains follows, all from one sample in a study of CD8 T cells in ankylosing spondylitis. TCRdb re-called the 5' RACE reads through MiXCR, storing one row per CDR3 protein. The sample yields 150,000 to 200,000 distinct CDR3 sequences, 10% to 15% seen once. The specimen was blood, either unsorted or a sorted T cell fraction (not recorded which). The receptors come from a female donor with ankylosing spondylitis or in good health (not recorded which). CDR3s include the opening cysteine and the closing phenylalanine or tryptophan. Each record gives: J gene, V gene, D gene, clone size, CDR3 DNA, CDR3 protein. The D gene is left open where the match is weak. Size values are once, few and many counts, or a class for expanded clones, and some rows have none.

>TRBJ1-6|TRBV20-1|-|few
TGCAGTGCTGGGGACTCTGGCCCCTCGAATTCACCCCTCCACTTT
CSAGDSGPSNSPLHF
>TRBJ2-1|TRBV27|TRBD2|few
TGTGCCAGCAGTTTATATGGACTAGCGGGAGGGCCGAACCCCTACAATGAGCAGTTCTTC
CASSLYGLAGGPNPYNEQFF
>TRBJ1-4|TRBV5-1|-|many
TGCGCCAGCAGTCCCGGCCCAGGGGTGAATGAAAAACTGTTTTTT
CASSPGPGVNEKLFF
>TRBJ2-3|TRBV7-9|-|-
TGTGCCAGCAGCTTAGTCGGGACTAGCACAGATACGCAGTATTTT
CASSLVGTSTDTQYF
>TRBJ2-7|TRBV3-1|TRBD2|many
TGTGCCAGCAGCCAAACTAGCGGGAGCTCCTACGAGCAGTACTTC
CASSQTSGSSYEQYF
>TRBJ1-1|TRBV7-8|-|few
TGTGCCAGCAGCTTAGTTCGAGGAGCTGAAGCTTTCTTT
CASSLVRGAEAFF
>TRBJ2-1|TRBV6-2/TRBV6-3|-|many
TGTGCCAGCAGTTACTCGATTGCCGGAAGCTCCTACAATGAGCAGTTCTTC
CASSYSIAGSSYNEQFF
>TRBJ2-7|TRBV24-1|TRBD1|many
TGTGCCACCAGTGATTCGACGCACAGGGGTTACGAGCAGTACTTC
CATSDSTHRGYEQYF
>TRBJ2-7|TRBV28|-|-
TGTGCCAGCAACATCCTCTCCTACGAGCAGTACTTC
CASNILSYEQYF
>TRBJ2-2|TRBV5-6|TRBD2|few
TGTGCCAGCAGCTTAAGCGGGGTCGCCGGGGAGCTGTTTTTT
CASSLSGVAGELFF
>TRBJ2-3|TRBV7-2|TRBD2|-
TGTGCCAGCAGCAACCCGACTAGCGGGGTCGATACGCAGTATTTT
CASSNPTSGVDTQYF
>TRBJ2-7|TRBV20-1|TRBD2|few
TGCAGTGCTAAAGCGGGAGCCTCCTACGAGCAGTACTTC
CSAKAGASYEQYF
>TRBJ2-7|TRBV4-2|TRBD1|many
TGTGCCAGCAGCCAAACCCTGGGACAGGGAAGGAACGAGCAGTACTTC
CASSQTLGQGRNEQYF
>TRBJ1-1|TRBV12-3/TRBV12-4|-|many
TGTGCCAGCAGCACACCAACCTTGAACACTGAAGCTTTCTTT
CASSTPTLNTEAFF
>TRBJ2-7|TRBV7-2|TRBD1|few
TGTGCCAGCAGTCTGGGACAGTTCGGCTCCTACGAGCAGTACTTC
CASSLGQFGSYEQYF
>TRBJ2-3|TRBV7-3|-|many
TGTGCCAGCAGCCCCCAGGGATTCACAGATACGCAGTATTTT
CASSPQGFTDTQYF
>TRBJ2-7|TRBV7-9|-|many
TGTGCCAGCAGCTTAGTGGGGGGGCACTACGAGCAGTACTTC
CASSLVGGHYEQYF
>TRBJ1-4|TRBV20-1|-|few
TGCAGTGCAGAGAGGACAGCAGCAACTAATGAAAAACTGTTTTTT
CSAERTAATNEKLFF
>TRBJ2-3|TRBV7-3|-|-
TGTGCCAGCAGCTCTTTACGCATAAAAGATACGCAGTATTTT
CASSSLRIKDTQYF
>TRBJ2-3|TRBV12-3/TRBV12-4|TRBD1|many
TGTGCCAGCAGGGCCTGGGACAGATCTAGCACAGATACGCAGTATTTT
CASRAWDRSSTDTQYF
>TRBJ1-4|TRBV5-1|TRBD1|-
TGCGCCAGCAGCCCGACGGACAGGGGGGATGAAAAACTGTTTTTT
CASSPTDRGDEKLFF
>TRBJ1-1|TRBV7-8|TRBD1|many
TGTGCCAGCAGCTTAAGGGGGGCCACGACAGGGCAGAACACTGAAGCTTTCTTT
CASSLRGATTGQNTEAFF
>TRBJ2-7|TRBV12-3/TRBV12-4|-|-
TGTGCCAGCAGTGGGGGCGGGACAGTATCTCCCTACGAGCAGTACTTC
CASSGGGTVSPYEQYF
>TRBJ2-7|TRBV5-1|-|many
TGCGCCAGCAGCTTTAGTCCCGAATACGAGCAGTACTTC
CASSFSPEYEQYF
>TRBJ1-5|TRBV7-9|-|many
TGTGCCAGCAGCTTAGGACAGAATAGCAATCAGCCCCAGCATTTT
CASSLGQNSNQPQHF
>TRBJ2-7|TRBV10-3|-|many
TGTGCCATCAAGTTTTCGGACGAGCAGTACTTC
CAIKFSDEQYF
>TRBJ2-3|TRBV15|TRBD2|-
TGTGCCACCAGCGAGGGGCGGGGGAGAGATACGCAGTATTTT
CATSEGRGRDTQYF
>TRBJ2-1|TRBV24-1|-|few
TGTGCCACCAGTGCTCAGGGGCCCTACAATGAGCAGTTCTTC
CATSAQGPYNEQFF
>TRBJ2-1|TRBV5-1|-|many
TGCGCCAGCAGCCCCAGTGTGGGGAATGAGCAGTTCTTC
CASSPSVGNEQFF
>TRBJ2-2|TRBV7-2|TRBD2|-
TGTGCCAGCAGCTATAGCGGGTGGAACACCGGGGAGCTGTTTTTT
CASSYSGWNTGELFF
>TRBJ1-2|TRBV27|-|few
TGTGCCAGCAGTCCGCCACTACCTGGAGTTGGCTACACCTTC
CASSPPLPGVGYTF
>TRBJ1-2|TRBV7-9|-|many
TGTGCCAGCAGCTTACAGGGTCCCTTTGGCTACACCTTC
CASSLQGPFGYTF
>TRBJ2-3|TRBV5-1|-|many
TGCGCCACCCGTGACACAGATACGCAGTATTTT
CATRDTDTQYF
>TRBJ2-7|TRBV20-1|-|-
TGCAGTGCTAAAAGTTTGGGGAGGACTTACTACGAGCAGTACTTC
CSAKSLGRTYYEQYF
>TRBJ2-7|TRBV12-3/TRBV12-4|TRBD1|many
TGTGCCAGCAGTTTGGGGGACAGAAAATACGAGCAGTACTTC
CASSLGDRKYEQYF
>TRBJ2-5|TRBV7-9|-|-
TGTGCCAGCAGCTTCCCACAGATCCAAGAGACCCAGTACTTC
CASSFPQIQETQYF
>TRBJ2-5|TRBV5-1|-|many
TGCGCCAGCAGCTCCCGCGGAGAGGCAGAGACCCAGTACTTC
CASSSRGEAETQYF
>TRBJ2-3|TRBV5-1|TRBD1|-
TGCGCCAGCAGCCCGGGAAGTATTCCGGACAGGGGAAATACAGATACGCAGTATTTT
CASSPGSIPDRGNTDTQYF
>TRBJ1-2|TRBV7-2|TRBD1|many
TGTGCCAGCAGCACTGGACAGGGGGCGAACTATGGCTACACCTTC
CASSTGQGANYGYTF